These 25 T cell receptor beta chains were all obtained from the same sample, sequenced in a study of neurological immune-mediated disorders. A single record per CDR3 protein comes from TCRdb applying MiXCR to the 5' RACE reads. The sample shows tens of thousands of distinct CDR3 sequences, about 14% of them seen only once. Sequencing input: PBMCs. The source of these receptors is a woman aged 45-65 years in good health.

With regard to this clonotype: A junction end diverges from the germline sequence, so it may reflect a read error. This chain links TRBV28 with TRBJ1-6, with D tentatively TRBD1 (5 bases). This CDR3 is 16 amino acids long. Germline V gene data show CDR1 as MDHEN and CDR2 as SYDVKM. The CDR3 region has the DNA TGTGCTAGCATCCCATCCGCAGGGCCCTATAATTCACCCCTCCACTTT. Translation: CASIPSAGPYNSPLHF.

The chain couples TRBV10-3 to TRBJ2-3, with D possibly being TRBD1 (5 bases). The V gene's germline CDR1 is ENHRY and CDR2 SYGVKD. The CDR3 totals 16 residues. The ends were cut back, 3 bases at V and 0 bases at J, with 13 bases in the middle. The DNA for the CDR3 is TGTGCCATCAGTGAAGGGCCAGGGAAAAGCACAGATACGCAGTATTTT. It encodes CAISEGPGKSTDTQYF.

This clonotype was picked up many times. The rearrangement uses TRBV5-1 and TRBJ1-2; D may be TRBD1 (5 bases). The germline V gene has CDR1 SGHRS and CDR2 YFSETQ. Trimming removed 0 bases at V and 4 bases at J, with 16 bases between. The CDR3 length is 16 residues. The DNA of the CDR3 is TGCGCCAGCAGCTTGGCCAAGGGACCCAACACCTATGGCTACACCTTC. It yields the protein CASSLAKGPNTYGYTF.

This clonotype was detected ten times or more. The gene calls are TRBV9 and TRBJ1-6; possible D gene TRBD1, 5 bases. Germline CDR1 reads SGDLS; CDR2 reads YYNGEE. V was shortened by 0 bases and J by 2 bases, with 15 bases between the two germline ends. This CDR3 spans 18 amino acids. The CDR3 loop is CASSVDRVQGPYNSPLHF. CDR3 DNA sequence: TGTGCCAGCAGCGTAGATCGGGTCCAGGGCCCCTATAATTCACCCCTCCACTTT. Full variable domain (outside the CDR3, taken from reference TRBV9 and TRBJ1-6): DSGVTQTPKHLITATGQRVTLRCSPRSGDLSVYWYQQSLDQGLQFLIQYYNGEERAKGNILERFSAQQFPDLHSELNLSSLELGDSALYFCASSVDRVQGPYNSPLHFGNGTRLTVT.

Many counts were recorded for this clonotype. V and J are TRBV20-1 and TRBJ2-7; 9 bases align to TRBD1. The CDR3 length is 15 residues. CDR1 is DFQATT, CDR2 SNEGSKA, per germline (reference sequence). Trimming at V came to 7 bases and at J to 3 bases, leaving 13 bases not matched to a gene. The CDR3 DNA reads TGCAGTGGCGGCAGGATGGGACAGGGATACTACGAGCAGTACTTC. Translation gives CSGGRMGQGYYEQYF.

This clonotype was counted at least ten times. J is TRBJ2-1 and V is TRBV5-1, with D possibly being TRBD2 (5 bases). Trimming took off 1 base at V and 2 bases at J, with 10 bases between the two ends. The CDR3 runs to 15 residues. CDR1 SGHRS and CDR2 YFSETQ come from the germline V gene. Here the CDR3 DNA reads TGCGCCAGCAGCTTGTTACGGGGAGCCTACAATGAGCAGTTCTTC. It translates to CASSLLRGAYNEQFF. The variable domain in full, with the rest retrieved from reference TRBV5-1 and TRBJ2-1, is KAGVTQTPRYLIKTRGQQVTLSCSPISGHRSVSWYQQTPGQGLQFLFEYFSETQRNKGNFPGRFSGRQFSNSRSEMNVSTLELGDSALYLCASSLLRGAYNEQFFGPGTRLTVL.

The table lists this clonotype with many counts. V usage is TRBV4-2 and J usage is TRBJ1-5, with unresolved D. V lost 0 bases, J lost 4 bases, and 16 bases lay in between. Germline V gives CDR1 LGHNA, CDR2 YNFKEQ. The CDR3 is 17 amino acids. As DNA, the CDR3 is TGTGCCAGCAGCCAAGATAGGTGGACCGGGGTAAATCAGCCCCAGCATTTT. Translated, it gives CASSQDRWTGVNQPQHF.

This clonotype was seen at least ten times. V and J are TRBV15 and TRBJ1-5; D unresolved. V dropped 0 bases and J dropped 4 bases, with 10 bases sitting between them. The CDR3 loop spans 15 amino acids. The germline V gene encodes CDR1 LNHNV and CDR2 YYDKDF (reference sequence). The CDR3 nucleotides are TGTGCCACCAGCAGAGACAGGAACGGGAATCAGCCCCAGCATTTT. This encodes CATSRDRNGNQPQHF.

This clonotype has a count of ten or more. The chain employs TRBV28 and TRBJ2-1; a weak D match, TRBD2 (7 bases). Trimming removed 6 bases from V and 7 bases from J, with 22 bases in between. In germline, CDR1 is MDHEN, CDR2 SYDVKM. The CDR3 consists of 16 residues. This chain's CDR3 is CASSLMSLQGGNEQFF. CDR3 bases: TGTGCCAGCAGCCTCATGAGTTTACAGGGAGGGAATGAGCAGTTCTTC.

The rearrangement links TRBV5-1 to TRBJ1-6, with D possibly TRBD1 on 5 matching bases. CDR3 size: 15 residues. Per germline, CDR1 SGHRS and CDR2 YFSETQ. CDR3 sequence reads: CTIKGLSSYNSPLHF. The CDR3 bases are TGCACCATCAAGGGGCTGAGCTCCTATAATTCACCCCTCCACTTT.

The rearrangement links TRBV14 to TRBJ1-4; 10 bases align to TRBD1. The CDR3 is 15 residues long. V lost 2 bases, J lost 5 bases, and 2 bases stayed unmatched. CDR1 SGHDN and CDR2 FVKESK come from the germline V gene. CDR3: CASSQWDRGNEKLFF. The CDR3 nucleotides are TGTGCCAGCAGCCAATGGGACAGGGGAAATGAAAAACTGTTTTTT. Supplemented by reference TRBV14 and TRBJ1-4, the full variable domain reads EAGVTQFPSHSVIEKGQTVTLRCDPISGHDNLYWYRRVMGKEIKFLLHFVKESKQDESGMPNNRFLAERTGGTYSTLKVQPAELEDSGVYFCASSQWDRGNEKLFFGSGTQLSVL.

This clonotype was counted at least ten times. The V gene is TRBV12-5, the J gene TRBJ2-3; D unresolved. The CDR3 has 13 residues. The germline V gene has CDR1 LGHNT and CDR2 FRNRAP. Trimming pared 2 bases from V and 1 base from J, leaving 4 bases between. DNA for the CDR3: TGTGCTAGTGGTTTGTCCGGCACAGATACGCAGTATTTT. Encoded protein: CASGLSGTDTQYF.

This clonotype was picked up many times. A much more abundant neighbour one base away suggests this may be a read error. The chain combines TRBV5-1 with TRBJ2-1; 7 positions match TRBD1. V dropped 4 bases and J dropped 5; count of bases not matched to a gene: 3. CDR3 length equals 13 residues. In germline, CDR1 is SGHRS, CDR2 YFSETQ. The chain's CDR3 is CASSMGQNNEQFF. The DNA for the CDR3 is TGCGCCAGCAGCATGGGACAGAACAATGAGCAGTTCTTC.

The gene calls are TRBV12-5 and TRBJ1-1; TRBD1 matches 8 bases. Trimming at V came to 5 bases and at J to 3 bases, leaving 8 bases not matched to a gene. CDR1 and CDR2 from the germline V gene are LGHNT and FRNRAP. The CDR3 consists of 15 residues. The CDR3 DNA follows: TGTGCTAGTGGTCTGCTGACAGGGGCGCACACTGAAGCTTTCTTT. It encodes CASGLLTGAHTEAFF.

At least ten counts were recorded for this clonotype. The V gene is TRBV5-1, the J gene TRBJ2-7; 7 bases fit TRBD1. Germline V CDR1 and CDR2: SGHRS, YFSETQ. V lost 0 bases and J lost 6; bases outside the gene matches: 6. The CDR3 sequence is 14 residues long. CDR3 protein: CASSLGQGLSEQYF. The CDR3 DNA reads TGCGCCAGCAGCTTGGGACAGGGCTTATCCGAGCAGTACTTC.

This chain connects TRBV10-2 to TRBJ2-2; the D is unclear. CDR1 is WSHSY, CDR2 SAAADI, per germline. Deletions cut 7 bases from V and 3 bases from J, with 12 bases between. The CDR3 sequence is 14 residues long. The DNA for the CDR3 is TGCGCCAGCACCTTGGACGGATACACCGGGGAGCTGTTTTTT. Amino acids: CASTLDGYTGELFF.

This clonotype occurred many times. This rearrangement joins TRBV5-1 to TRBJ2-5; no clear D gene. The germline CDR1 and CDR2 sequences are SGHRS and YFSETQ. This CDR3 is built from 15 residues. V was pared by 4 bases and J by 5 bases, with 18 bases between. CDR3 coding DNA: TGCGCCAGCAGCCTCATTGGCACTCCTGGGGAGACCCAGTACTTC. Its protein is CASSLIGTPGETQYF.

The sample holds many counts of this clonotype. The chain combines TRBV20-1 with TRBJ2-4, with D perhaps given as TRBD1 or TRBD2 (7 bases each). From germline, CDR1 is DFQATT and CDR2 SNEGSKA (reference sequence). This CDR3 contains 16 residues. Between the trimmed V and J ends, which lost 0 bases and 7 bases, there was a span of 19 bases. CDR3 protein: CSARDGQGGGQNIQYF. The CDR3 DNA follows: TGCAGTGCTAGAGATGGTCAGGGGGGGGGCCAGAACATTCAGTACTTC.

Turning to this clonotype: At one of its ends the junction is not consistent with the germline gene, which may arise from a read error. The V call is TRBV10-3, the J call TRBJ2-2; 8 bases are a match to TRBD1. From germline, CDR1 is ENHRY and CDR2 SYGVKD. There are 15 residues in the CDR3. CDR3 amino acids: CAISPGGVDTRELFF. In nucleotides, the CDR3 is TGTGCCATCAGTCCAGGGGGCGTTGACACCAGGGAGCTGTTTTTT.

In this sample, this clonotype turned up many times. The gene calls are TRBV5-1 and TRBJ2-7, with 10 bases matching TRBD1. V lost 1 base, J lost 4 bases, and 5 bases stayed unmatched. The germline CDR1 and CDR2 sequences are SGHRS and YFSETQ. CDR3 length: 15 residues. CDR3 sequence (DNA): TGCGCCAGCAGCTTGTACGGGACAGGGGAATACGAGCAGTACTTC. Translating gives CASSLYGTGEYEQYF.

The V gene is TRBV5-1, the J gene TRBJ2-7; D may be TRBD1 (6 bases). CDR3 length: 13 residues. V lost 4 bases to trimming and J lost 3 bases, with 11 bases between them. Germline CDR1 SGHRS, CDR2 YFSETQ. In nucleotides, the CDR3 is TGCGCCAGCAGCCAGGCGACAGGCTACGAGCAGTACTTC. It codes for CASSQATGYEQYF.

This clonotype occurred many times. The chain joins TRBV20-1 to TRBJ1-4, with D perhaps matching TRBD1 (5 bases). The V end was cut by 0 bases, the J end by 7 bases, with 12 bases between. Looked up from germline, CDR1 is DFQATT and CDR2 is SNEGSKA (reference sequence). This CDR3 has 14 residues. CDR3 sequence (DNA): TGCAGTGCTAGAGACCCCGGGGCCTCTGAAAAACTGTTTTTT. It is translated as CSARDPGASEKLFF.

This clonotype was recorded many times. V is TRBV11-2 and J is TRBJ2-5, with TRBD2 identical over 14 bases. With 5 bases clipped from V and 5 bases from J, the junction kept 13 bases outside the gene matches. CDR1 and CDR2 (germline): SGHAT, FQNNGV. The CDR3 spans 18 residues. CDR3 amino acids: CASSPSQTSGGEWETQYF. The CDR3 bases are TGTGCCAGCAGCCCCTCTCAGACTAGCGGGGGGGAGTGGGAGACCCAGTACTTC. The whole variable domain, filled in from reference TRBV11-2 and TRBJ2-5, reads EAGVAQSPRYKIIEKRQSVAFWCNPISGHATLYWYQQILGQGPKLLIQFQNNGVVDDSQLPKDRFSAERLKGVDSTLKIQPAKLEDSAVYLCASSPSQTSGGEWETQYFGPGTRLLVL.

Only a few counts were recorded for this clonotype. A clone one base away is much larger, so this may be a read error. This chain links TRBV5-1 with TRBJ2-3, with unresolved D. Germline CDR1 SGHRS, CDR2 YFSETQ. CDR3 length: 14 amino acids. The CDR3 DNA follows: TGCGCCAGCAGCCCGGCGCAGACCACAGATACGAAGTATTTT. Encoded protein: CASSPAQTTDTKYF.

This clonotype was seen many times. The V gene is TRBV9, the J gene TRBJ2-3, with D unclear. Germline CDR1 SGDLS, CDR2 YYNGEE. The germline V and J ends were trimmed by 3 bases and 5 bases, with 16 bases remaining between them. This CDR3 is 15 amino acids long. CDR3 DNA: TGTGCCAGCAGCGCAACCCCCGGCAACAGAGATACGCAGTATTTT. Its translation: CASSATPGNRDTQYF.